Below are 9 T cell receptor beta chains sequenced from a single sample in a study of T cell repertoires in cytomegalovirus infection. Each CDR3 protein is one row after TCRdb ran MiXCR on the reads. The sample shows hundreds of thousands of distinct CDR3 sequences, approximately 34% of them seen only once. Sequenced sample: PBMCs. Every receptor here comes from a human donor in good health (CMV status not recorded). Some clones in this sample may be carry-over from other donors' samples.

In DNA form, the CDR3 reads TGTGCCAGCAGCCAGTTCGACGGAAGCGAGCAGTACTTC. Protein product: CASSQFDGSEQYF. The chain joins TRBV3-1 to TRBJ2-7, with D unresolved. V dropped 3 bases and J dropped 6 bases, with 12 bases sitting between them. This CDR3 is built from 13 residues. Germline CDR1 is LGHDT and CDR2 is YNNKEL (reference sequence).

This sequence joins TRBV4-2 and TRBJ1-1; no clear D gene. From germline, CDR1 is LGHNA and CDR2 YNFKEQ. The CDR3 is made up of 14 amino acids. V was trimmed by 1 base and J by 7 bases, leaving 13 bases between them. This chain's CDR3 is CASSQGIEVGEAFF. CDR3 nucleotides: TGTGCCAGCAGCCAAGGGATAGAAGTCGGTGAAGCTTTCTTT.

The rearrangement joins TRBV27 to TRBJ2-2; TRBD2 might be the D (6 bases). Trimming left V 5 bases short and J 0 bases short, with 13 bases between. CDR3 length equals 16 residues. Germline V gene sequence: CDR1 MNHEY, CDR2 SMNVEV (reference sequence). The DNA of the CDR3 is TGTGCCAGCAGTCGCCTGGGACTGGCGAACACCGGGGAGCTGTTTTTT. Translated: CASSRLGLANTGELFF.

The CDR3: CASSPRGTSGNLVQFF. For the CDR3, the DNA is TGTGCCAGCAGCCCTAGAGGGACTAGCGGGAACTTGGTGCAGTTCTTC. V is TRBV3-1 and J is TRBJ2-1; 13 nucleotides match TRBD2. CDR1 and CDR2 from the germline V gene are LGHDT and YNNKEL (reference sequence). V shed 4 bases and J 12 bases; nucleotides not matched to a gene: 12. This CDR3 comprises 16 residues.

In its sample, this clonotype was seen a few times. The chain recombines TRBV7-2 with TRBJ2-7; possible D gene TRBD2, 7 bases. This CDR3 has 14 amino acids. Germline CDR1 SGHTA, CDR2 FQGNSA. Trimming took off 6 bases at V and 3 bases at J, with 15 bases between the two ends. This CDR3 reads CASSWGGGVYEQYF. CDR3 sequence (DNA): TGTGCCAGCAGTTGGGGAGGGGGAGTCTACGAGCAGTACTTC.

This clonotype turned up a few times. The chain uses TRBV25-1 and TRBJ1-4; the D is unclear. The CDR3 runs to 16 residues. Germline V CDR1 and CDR2: MGHDK, SYGVNS. V lost 6 bases to trimming and J lost 0 bases, with 14 bases between them. Here the CDR3 reads CASSKGPDATNEKLFF. In nucleotides, the CDR3 is TGTGCCAGCAGCAAAGGTCCCGATGCAACTAATGAAAAACTGTTTTTT.

There are a few counts of this clonotype. The chain couples TRBV6-1 to TRBJ2-1; D gene unclear. CDR3 size: 12 residues. V was clipped by 3 bases and J by 10 bases, with 10 bases between them. From germline, CDR1 is MNHNS and CDR2 SASEGT. The CDR3 is CASSDASREQFF. The DNA of the CDR3 is TGTGCCAGCAGTGACGCCTCTCGGGAGCAGTTCTTC.

This chain connects TRBV24-1 to TRBJ2-3; TRBD1 or TRBD2 may be the D gene (5 bases each). Trimming took off 7 bases at V and 1 base at J, with 8 bases between the two ends. Germline CDR1 reads KGHDR; CDR2 reads SFDVKD. The CDR3 has 13 amino acids. CDR3 loop: CATRGTRTDTQYF. CDR3 nucleotides: TGTGCCACCAGGGGGACGCGCACAGATACGCAGTATTTT.

This clonotype was picked up a small number of times. The chain links TRBV12-3 or TRBV12-4 to TRBJ2-1; 8 bases line up with TRBD2. The CDR3 runs to 16 residues. The V gene end was trimmed by 2 bases and the J gene end by 3 bases; junction bases not matched to a gene: 6. CDR3 in amino acids: CASSLIAGTLYNEQFF. CDR3 bases: TGTGCCAGCAGTTTAATAGCGGGGACACTCTACAATGAGCAGTTCTTC.